The clone carrying this TCR beta chain was seen a handful of times. These data belong to a study of blood T cells in healthy people across ages. V lost 2 bases and J lost 6, with 19 bases in between. This CDR3 comprises 16 residues. Primers used in a second PCR of about 6 to 11 cycles were a sample-barcoded 5' primer and a J-beta primer mix. TCRdb reprocessed the 5' RACE reads with MiXCR, giving one entry per CDR3 protein. The sample lists some 1.1 million distinct CDR3 sequences; around two fifths were seen once. The sequence was collected from a young man in good health. Sequencing input: blood. The V and J genes are TRBV12-3 or TRBV12-4 and TRBJ2-5, with D tentatively TRBD1 (6 bases). The CDR3 DNA follows: TGTGCCAGCAGTTTAAGGTCCCACACAGGGAGTAAGACCCAGTACTTC. Amino acid sequence: CASSLRSHTGSKTQYF.